The rows below give T cell receptor beta chains drawn from one sample of a study of shared clonotypes between healthy human individuals. Sequenced by immunoSEQ multiplex PCR; TCRdb stores in-frame clones only, minus some. This repertoire shows millions of clones, just over 90% found once; its top ten account for under 0.45%. The specimen was naive CD4+ T cells from PBMCs. These receptor sequences come from a man aged 18-30 years in good health. Some clones in this sample may be carry-over from other donors' samples. Both conserved end residues are part of each CDR3. Each record gives: V gene, D gene, J gene, clone size, CDR3 protein, CDR3 DNA. D genes are given only for firm matches. Where a row states a size, it is once, few, many or the class of an expanded clone; other rows omit it.

V: TRBV28
D: .
J: TRBJ1-5
size: .
CDR3: CASSFRETNQPQHF
DNA: TGTGCCAGCAGTTTCCGGGAAACCAATCAGCCCCAGCATTTT

V: TRBV2
D: .
J: TRBJ1-4
size: .
CDR3: CASSAQQGTNEKLFF
DNA: TGTGCCAGCAGTGCCCAACAGGGAACTAATGAAAAACTGTTTTTT

V: TRBV19
D: TRBD1
J: TRBJ1-2
size: .
CDR3: CASSIPQGGNYGYTF
DNA: TGTGCCAGTAGTATCCCACAGGGGGGTAACTATGGCTACACCTTC

V: TRBV28
D: .
J: TRBJ1-1
size: .
CDR3: CASSLVPYTEAFF
DNA: TGTGCCAGCAGTTTAGTTCCGTATACTGAAGCTTTCTTT

V: TRBV28
D: .
J: TRBJ2-7
size: .
CDR3: CASSQPNRGTYEQYF
DNA: TGTGCCAGCAGTCAACCGAACCGAGGCACCTACGAGCAGTACTTC

V: TRBV2
D: .
J: TRBJ2-3
size: .
CDR3: CASTPLESTDTQYF
DNA: TGTGCCAGCACCCCCCTAGAAAGCACAGATACGCAGTATTTT

V: TRBV5-1
D: .
J: TRBJ2-3
size: .
CDR3: CASSLGRDSLGTDTQYF
DNA: TGCGCCAGCAGCTTGGGCAGGGACTCCCTAGGCACAGATACGCAGTATTTT

V: TRBV29-1
D: TRBD1
J: TRBJ2-7
size: .
CDR3: CSVSHRDRTYEQYF
DNA: TGCAGCGTTTCTCACCGGGACAGAACCTACGAGCAGTACTTC

V: TRBV14
D: .
J: TRBJ2-2
size: once
CDR3: CASSPLVGGYITGELFF
DNA: TGTGCCAGCAGCCCTCTAGTGGGGGGCTATATAACCGGGGAGCTGTTTTTT

V: TRBV6-1
D: TRBD1
J: TRBJ2-7
size: .
CDR3: CASTLDRGSFEQYF
DNA: TGTGCCAGCACCCTGGACAGGGGTAGCTTCGAGCAGTACTTC

V: TRBV7-9
D: .
J: TRBJ2-1
size: .
CDR3: CASSFRPYNEQFF
DNA: TGTGCCAGCAGCTTTCGGCCTTACAATGAGCAGTTCTTC

V: TRBV5-1
D: TRBD2
J: TRBJ2-7
size: .
CDR3: CASSLGTLAGAEQYF
DNA: TGCGCCAGCAGCTTGGGTACTCTAGCGGGAGCCGAGCAGTACTTC

V: TRBV28
D: .
J: TRBJ1-2
size: .
CDR3: CASSHGTVYGYTF
DNA: TGTGCCAGCAGTCACGGGACTGTTTATGGCTACACCTTC

V: TRBV6-6
D: .
J: TRBJ1-2
size: .
CDR3: CASSYLDGTYGYTF
DNA: TGTGCCAGCAGTTACCTGGACGGAACCTATGGCTACACCTTC

V: TRBV2
D: .
J: TRBJ2-3
size: .
CDR3: CASSERDTQYF
DNA: TGTGCCAGCAGTGAAAGAGATACGCAGTATTTT

V: TRBV5-4
D: .
J: TRBJ1-2
size: .
CDR3: CASSLLAGRGYGYTF
DNA: TGTGCCAGCAGCTTGTTGGCAGGGCGGGGCTATGGCTACACCTTC

V: TRBV10-1
D: TRBD2
J: TRBJ2-7
size: .
CDR3: CASSERLADSYEQYF
DNA: TGCGCCAGCAGTGAGCGGCTAGCGGACTCCTACGAGCAGTACTTC

V: TRBV27
D: .
J: TRBJ1-1
size: .
CDR3: CASSSRLDREAFF
DNA: TGTGCCAGCAGTTCCCGACTCGATCGAGAAGCTTTCTTT

V: TRBV7-3
D: TRBD2
J: TRBJ2-1
size: .
CDR3: CASSLIAGGTYNEQFF
DNA: TGTGCCAGCAGCTTAATAGCGGGAGGGACGTACAATGAGCAGTTCTTC

V: TRBV5-1
D: TRBD2
J: TRBJ2-1
size: .
CDR3: CASSPGPLGAGVEQFF
DNA: TGCGCCAGCAGCCCTGGCCCCTTGGGAGCGGGAGTTGAGCAGTTCTTC

V: TRBV5-1
D: .
J: TRBJ1-5
size: .
CDR3: CASSPGAGGNQPQHF
DNA: TGCGCCAGCAGCCCGGGGGCAGGAGGCAATCAGCCCCAGCATTTT

V: TRBV23-1
D: .
J: TRBJ1-2
size: .
CDR3: CASSLNRRYGYTF
DNA: TGCGCCAGCAGTCTGAACAGAAGGTATGGCTACACCTTC

V: TRBV5-1
D: .
J: TRBJ2-7
size: .
CDR3: CASSPRDSGSYEQYF
DNA: TGCGCCAGCAGCCCGCGGGACAGCGGCTCCTACGAGCAGTACTTC

V: TRBV10-3
D: .
J: TRBJ2-3
size: .
CDR3: CAISEDGTDTQYF
DNA: TGTGCCATCAGTGAGGACGGTACAGATACGCAGTATTTT

V: TRBV18
D: .
J: TRBJ1-2
size: .
CDR3: CASSPPAGRDYGYTF
DNA: TGTGCCAGCTCACCACCCGCAGGCCGTGACTATGGCTACACCTTC

V: TRBV7-9
D: TRBD2
J: TRBJ2-1
size: .
CDR3: CASSLGGSTSGRSNEQFF
DNA: TGTGCCAGCAGCTTAGGGGGCTCGACTAGCGGGAGGAGCAATGAGCAGTTCTTC

V: TRBV11-2
D: TRBD2
J: TRBJ2-2
size: .
CDR3: CASRRLAGGRTGELFF
DNA: TGTGCCAGCAGGCGACTAGCGGGAGGGCGCACCGGGGAGCTGTTTTTT

V: TRBV28
D: .
J: TRBJ2-7
size: .
CDR3: CASSLDGTVYEQYF
DNA: TGTGCCAGCAGTTTAGATGGCACAGTCTACGAGCAGTACTTC

V: TRBV29-1
D: .
J: TRBJ2-1
size: once
CDR3: CSVERGVGNEQFF
DNA: TGCAGCGTTGAAAGAGGAGTGGGAAATGAGCAGTTCTTC

V: TRBV27
D: .
J: TRBJ2-7
size: .
CDR3: CATHPDGTYEQYF
DNA: TGTGCCACCCACCCCGACGGGACCTACGAGCAGTACTTC

V: TRBV14
D: .
J: TRBJ1-4
size: .
CDR3: CASSQDPGRGKEKLFF
DNA: TGTGCCAGCAGCCAAGATCCGGGCCGAGGGAAGGAAAAACTGTTTTTT

V: TRBV5-8
D: .
J: TRBJ2-3
size: .
CDR3: CASSLRGVTDTQYF
DNA: TGTGCCAGCAGCTTAAGGGGAGTCACAGATACGCAGTATTTT

V: TRBV7-9
D: .
J: TRBJ1-2
size: .
CDR3: CASSLDRQGYTF
DNA: TGTGCCAGCAGCTTAGACAGGCAAGGCTACACCTTC

V: TRBV6-1
D: TRBD1
J: TRBJ2-7
size: .
CDR3: CASRGMGQATYEQYF
DNA: TGTGCCAGCAGGGGGATGGGACAGGCGACCTACGAGCAGTACTTC

V: TRBV2
D: .
J: TRBJ2-7
size: .
CDR3: CASSPGQGGYEQYF
DNA: TGTGCCAGCAGCCCAGGACAGGGAGGGTACGAGCAGTACTTC

V: TRBV10-3
D: .
J: TRBJ1-5
size: .
CDR3: CAISDRTGWQPQHF
DNA: TGTGCCATCAGTGATCGTACAGGGTGGCAGCCCCAGCATTTT

V: TRBV29-1
D: .
J: TRBJ1-2
size: .
CDR3: CSVGPPADYGYTF
DNA: TGCAGCGTCGGGCCCCCGGCGGACTATGGCTACACCTTC

V: TRBV13
D: TRBD1
J: TRBJ2-7
size: .
CDR3: CASSLLGQGRLSSYEQYF
DNA: TGTGCCAGCAGCTTATTAGGACAGGGCCGTCTCAGCTCCTACGAGCAGTACTTC

V: TRBV9
D: TRBD1
J: TRBJ1-2
size: .
CDR3: CASNQGGYGYTF
DNA: TGTGCCAGCAACCAGGGGGGCTATGGCTACACCTTC

V: TRBV5-1
D: TRBD2
J: TRBJ2-5
size: .
CDR3: CASSSTPLAGGLQETQYF
DNA: TGCGCCAGCAGCTCCACCCCCCTAGCGGGAGGGCTACAAGAGACCCAGTACTTC

V: TRBV10-3
D: TRBD1
J: TRBJ2-3
size: .
CDR3: CAISVGDRSTDTQYF
DNA: TGTGCCATCAGTGTGGGGGACAGAAGCACAGATACGCAGTATTTT

V: TRBV10-3
D: .
J: TRBJ1-5
size: .
CDR3: CAISESGDRGRQPQHF
DNA: TGTGCCATCAGTGAGTCCGGGGATAGAGGCAGGCAGCCCCAGCATTTT

V: TRBV5-1
D: .
J: TRBJ1-2
size: .
CDR3: CASSPTGANYGYTF
DNA: TGCGCCAGCAGCCCAACGGGAGCTAACTATGGCTACACCTTC

V: TRBV7-9
D: .
J: TRBJ2-5
size: .
CDR3: CASSLGLAYQETQYF
DNA: TGTGCCAGCAGCTTAGGATTAGCGTACCAAGAGACCCAGTACTTC